These 25 T cell receptor beta chains came from one sample sequenced in a study of blood T cell repertoires in COVID-19. TCRdb keeps only in-frame clones here, not all; method: immunoSEQ multiplex PCR. The sample lists fewer than 250,000 clones, roughly nine tenths occurring once. Sequenced: peripheral blood. Every receptor here comes from a man aged 30 to 45 with acute or convalescent COVID-19.

The V gene is TRBV7-2, the J gene TRBJ2-7; TRBD2 is a possible D gene (6 bases). CDR1 and CDR2 from the germline V gene are SGHTA and FQGNSA. The CDR3 extends over 13 amino acids. Between the trimmed V and J ends, which lost 2 bases and 4 bases, there was a span of 9 bases. CDR3 nucleotide sequence: TGTGCCAGCAGCTTAACGGGAGCATACGAGCAGTACTTC. It is translated as CASSLTGAYEQYF.

The J gene is TRBJ1-1, the V gene TRBV6-1; tentative D call: TRBD1 (6 bases). V lost 1 base and J 1 base, leaving 10 bases between the germline ends. The germline gives CDR1 MNHNS, CDR2 SASEGT. The CDR3 consists of 15 residues. For the CDR3, the DNA is TGTGCCAGCAGTGAAGAGCCGACAGGGAACACTGAAGCTTTCTTT. Amino acids: CASSEEPTGNTEAFF.

The chain combines TRBV18 with TRBJ2-7; 9 bases are shared with TRBD1. Germline lookup yields CDR1 KGHSH and CDR2 LQKENI. CDR3 length: 16 residues. Germline trimming cut 3 bases from V and 1 base from J; bases unmatched to any gene: 7. CDR3 nucleotides: TGTGCCAGCTCACCGTCAAGGACAGGGGAGTCCTACGAGCAGTACTTC. The encoded protein is CASSPSRTGESYEQYF.

The V call is TRBV4-2, the J call TRBJ2-5, with TRBD2 matching over 8 bases. Unmatched junction bases numbered 3, after V lost 0 bases and J lost 3 bases. The CDR3 contains 15 residues. Germline loops: CDR1 LGHNA, CDR2 YNFKEQ. The CDR3 DNA sequence: TGTGCCAGCAGCCAAGATGTTAGCGGGGAAGAGACCCAGTACTTC. Residues: CASSQDVSGEETQYF.

V is TRBV27 and J is TRBJ1-5; 7 bases align to TRBD1. This CDR3 comprises 16 residues. Unmatched junction bases numbered 9, after V lost 7 bases and J lost 0 bases. The germline V gene has CDR1 MNHEY and CDR2 SMNVEV (reference sequence). The CDR3 bases are TGTGCCAGCAAGGGGGCGGGGGGCGGTAGCAATCAGCCCCAGCATTTT. Encoded protein: CASKGAGGGSNQPQHF.

This chain uses TRBV5-1 with TRBJ2-5, with 16 bases aligning to TRBD2. V trimming: 7 bases; J trimming: 8 bases; junction bases outside the gene matches: 11. CDR1 and CDR2 from the germline V gene are SGHRS and YFSETQ. The CDR3 has 16 residues. CDR3 sequence: CASRPGTSGGAETQYF. The CDR3 bases are TGCGCCAGCCGGCCCGGGACTAGCGGGGGGGCCGAAACCCAGTACTTC. Together with reference TRBV5-1 and TRBJ2-5, the CDR3 gives the full variable domain: KAGVTQTPRYLIKTRGQQVTLSCSPISGHRSVSWYQQTPGQGLQFLFEYFSETQRNKGNFPGRFSGRQFSNSRSEMNVSTLELGDSALYLCASRPGTSGGAETQYFGPGTRLLVL.

V is TRBV5-5 and J is TRBJ1-5; 8 nucleotides align to TRBD1. The germline gives CDR1 SGHKS, CDR2 YYEKEE (reference sequence). The CDR3 has 15 residues. V lost 0 bases to trimming and J lost 7 bases; unmatched junction nucleotides: 6. The CDR3 spells CASSLGTGREQPQHF. CDR3 DNA sequence: TGTGCCAGCAGCTTGGGGACAGGGCGTGAACAGCCCCAGCATTTT.

The rearrangement uses TRBV27 and TRBJ1-1; 7 positions agree with TRBD1. Germline CDR1 is MNHEY and CDR2 is SMNVEV (reference sequence). Unmatched junction bases numbered 9, after V lost 0 bases and J lost 2 bases. The CDR3 is 17 amino acids. The CDR3 nucleotides read TGTGCCAGCAGTTTATCAGCAGGGGGATTAGCTAACACTGAAGCTTTCTTT. Translation gives CASSLSAGGLANTEAFF.

The chain uses TRBV5-4 and TRBJ1-2; 8 positions match TRBD1. The germline CDR1 and CDR2 sequences are SGHNT and YYREEE (reference sequence). This CDR3 is built from 15 residues. The ends lost 5 bases at V and 6 bases at J; junction bases unmatched: 12. The CDR3 protein is CASRPRTGMADGYTF. In DNA form, the CDR3 reads TGTGCCAGCAGACCCCGGACAGGGATGGCGGATGGCTACACCTTC. The full variable domain, with the rest looked up from reference TRBV5-4 and TRBJ1-2, is ETGVTQSPTHLIKTRGQQVTLRCSSQSGHNTVSWYQQALGQGPQFIFQYYREEENGRGNFPPRFSGLQFPNYSSELNVNALELDDSALYLCASRPRTGMADGYTFGSGTRLTVV.

The sample holds a few counts of this clone. The chain links TRBV2 to TRBJ1-5; D is uncertain. The germline gives CDR1 SNHLY, CDR2 FYNNEI. The CDR3 spans 18 residues. V was trimmed by 3 bases and J by 6 bases, leaving 24 bases between them. The CDR3 region is CASSEGTSPMAEGQPQHF. CDR3 sequence (DNA): TGTGCCAGCAGTGAGGGAACGAGTCCTATGGCTGAGGGTCAGCCCCAGCATTTT. Combining the CDR3 with reference TRBV2 and TRBJ1-5 gives the whole variable domain EPEVTQTPSHQVTQMGQEVILRCVPISNHLYFYWYRQILGQKVEFLVSFYNNEISEKSEIFDDQFSVERPDGSNFTLKIRSTKLEDSAMYFCASSEGTSPMAEGQPQHFGDGTRLSIL.

The J gene is TRBJ2-1, the V gene TRBV24-1, with TRBD2 matching over 12 bases. Germline-derived CDR1 and CDR2 are KGHDR and SFDVKD. CDR3 length: 14 residues. V lost 9 bases to trimming and J lost 3 bases; unmatched junction nucleotides: 2. The CDR3 DNA reads TGTGCCACCCAGGGACTAGCGGGCTACAATGAGCAGTTCTTC. Residues: CATQGLAGYNEQFF.

This clone occurred once. This rearrangement joins TRBV5-1 to TRBJ1-2, with D possibly being TRBD1 (5 bases). The CDR3 is 14 amino acids. V gave up 0 bases and J gave up 2 bases, with 8 bases separating them. Germline V CDR1 and CDR2: SGHRS, YFSETQ. CDR3 sequence reads: CASSLDDRNYGYTF. The CDR3 DNA reads TGCGCCAGCAGCTTGGACGACAGAAACTATGGCTACACCTTC.

The chain is built from TRBV5-6 and TRBJ2-7; 7 nucleotides line up with TRBD2. CDR1 and CDR2 from the germline V gene are SGHDT and YYEEEE. V lost 7 bases to trimming and J lost 6 bases; unmatched junction nucleotides: 7. CDR3 length: 12 residues. The DNA for the CDR3 is TGTGCCAGCCATTGGGGGGAGGGCGAGCAGTACTTC. It codes for CASHWGEGEQYF. Based on the CDR3 plus reference TRBV5-6 and TRBJ2-7, the full variable domain is DAGVTQSPTHLIKTRGQQVTLRCSPKSGHDTVSWYQQALGQGPQFIFQYYEEEERQRGNFPDRFSGHQFPNYSSELNVNALLLGDSALYLCASHWGEGEQYFGPGTRLTVT.

This clone has only a few counts. The chain has TRBV5-1 and TRBJ1-6; no clear D gene. V gave up 1 base and J gave up 6 bases, with 5 bases separating them. Germline V gives CDR1 SGHRS, CDR2 YFSETQ. The CDR3 sequence is 13 residues long. The CDR3 region is CASSLPGNSPLHF. In DNA form, the CDR3 reads TGCGCCAGCAGCTTGCCGGGTAATTCACCCCTCCACTTT.

This clone was observed once. The V and J genes are TRBV9 and TRBJ2-1, with TRBD1 matching over 8 bases. The CDR3 is 14 residues long. Germline values: CDR1 SGDLS, CDR2 YYNGEE. Trimming removed 9 bases from V and 6 bases from J; junction bases left unmatched: 11. The CDR3 region has the DNA TGTGCCACCAATAGACAGGGGACCGGCAATGAGCAGTTCTTC. This encodes CATNRQGTGNEQFF.

The chain couples TRBV6-5 to TRBJ2-7, with 12 bases lining up with TRBD2. V was pared by 0 bases and J by 0 bases, with 0 bases of the junction left unmatched. CDR1 is MNHEY and CDR2 is SVGAGI in the germline V gene. This CDR3 is built from 16 residues. CDR3 sequence reads: CASSYSTSGSSYEQYF. In nucleotides, the CDR3 is TGTGCCAGCAGTTACTCGACTAGCGGGAGCTCCTACGAGCAGTACTTC.

The genes are TRBV5-1 and TRBJ2-7; 9 bases line up with TRBD1. V dropped 0 bases and J dropped 2; count of bases not matched to a gene: 3. This CDR3 spans 15 amino acids. Per the germline V gene, CDR1 is SGHRS and CDR2 is YFSETQ. This CDR3 reads CASSLAGQGPYEQYF. The CDR3 region has the DNA TGCGCCAGCAGCTTGGCGGGACAGGGCCCCTACGAGCAGTACTTC.

This sequence joins TRBV6-5 and TRBJ2-2; a possible D gene is TRBD1 (5 bases). The CDR3 spans 16 residues. Deletions cut 2 bases from V and 3 bases from J, with 13 bases between. Germline CDR1 is MNHEY and CDR2 is SVGAGI. CDR3 protein: CASSYIFGHYTGELFF. CDR3 coding DNA: TGTGCCAGCAGTTACATTTTCGGACACTACACCGGGGAGCTGTTTTTT.

This sequence joins TRBV7-9 and TRBJ2-3; D remains unclear. This CDR3 has 14 amino acids. The V and J ends lost 1 base and 6 bases respectively, with 11 bases between them. CDR1 and CDR2 (germline): SEHNR, FQNEAQ (reference sequence). This CDR3 is CASSLVTVTDTQYF. The CDR3 bases are TGTGCCAGCAGCTTAGTTACGGTAACTGATACGCAGTATTTT.

The chain carries TRBV4-1 and TRBJ2-2; D gene unclear. The V end was cut by 0 bases, the J end by 1 base, with 12 bases between. This CDR3 has 17 amino acids. CDR1 is MGHRA, CDR2 YSYEKL, per germline. In DNA form, the CDR3 reads TGCGCCAGCAGCCAAGAAGCCCGAAGACTGAACACCGGGGAGCTGTTTTTT. Residues: CASSQEARRLNTGELFF.

This clone was counted a few times. The chain joins TRBV9 to TRBJ2-3; TRBD2 agrees at 7 bases. The germline gives CDR1 SGDLS, CDR2 YYNGEE. The trim removed 2 bases at V and 9 bases at J, leaving 9 bases unmatched. This CDR3 has 14 amino acids. This chain's CDR3 is CASSVGTLGRTQYF. The CDR3 coding sequence is TGTGCCAGCAGCGTCGGGACTCTCGGGAGGACGCAGTATTTT.

In this sample, this clone turned up once. V and J are TRBV28 and TRBJ1-1; 9 positions match TRBD1. The V gene end was trimmed by 6 bases and the J gene end by 5 bases; junction bases not matched to a gene: 7. Germline CDR1 reads MDHEN; CDR2 reads SYDVKM. The CDR3 length is 14 residues. The DNA for the CDR3 is TGTGCCAGCAGACCGGACAGGGGTTGGACTGAAGCTTTCTTT. Translated, it gives CASRPDRGWTEAFF. The full variable domain, in which reference TRBV28 and TRBJ1-1 provide the parts outside the CDR3, is DVKVTQSSRYLVKRTGEKVFLECVQDMDHENMFWYRQDPGLGLRLIYFSYDVKMKEKGDIPEGYSVSREKKERFSLILESASTNQTSMYLCASRPDRGWTEAFFGQGTRLTVV.

The V call is TRBV28, the J call TRBJ1-3; 7 nucleotides agree with TRBD1. In germline, CDR1 is MDHEN, CDR2 SYDVKM. Losses at the gene ends were 4 bases for V and 2 bases for J; bases not matched to a gene: 5. This CDR3 is built from 15 residues. CDR3 amino acids: CASSSPGTAGNTIYF. Here the CDR3 DNA reads TGTGCCAGCAGTTCTCCCGGGACAGCTGGAAACACCATATATTTT.

The rearrangement links TRBV2 to TRBJ2-7; 12 bases line up with TRBD1. V was pared by 6 bases and J by 3 bases, with 3 bases of the junction left unmatched. This CDR3 is built from 14 residues. The germline gives CDR1 SNHLY, CDR2 FYNNEI. Here the CDR3 DNA reads TGTGCCAGCAGGGGGACAGGGGGCCGCTACGAGCAGTACTTC. Protein sequence: CASRGTGGRYEQYF.

V gene TRBV6-4 combines with J gene TRBJ2-3, with 7 bases fitting TRBD1. This CDR3 spans 14 amino acids. CDR1 and CDR2 (germline): MRHNA, SNTAGT. J gave up 4 bases and V 3 bases, and 4 bases lay outside the gene matches. CDR3 in amino acids: CASSEGQLSDTQYF. DNA for the CDR3: TGTGCCAGCAGTGAGGGACAGCTCTCAGATACGCAGTATTTT.